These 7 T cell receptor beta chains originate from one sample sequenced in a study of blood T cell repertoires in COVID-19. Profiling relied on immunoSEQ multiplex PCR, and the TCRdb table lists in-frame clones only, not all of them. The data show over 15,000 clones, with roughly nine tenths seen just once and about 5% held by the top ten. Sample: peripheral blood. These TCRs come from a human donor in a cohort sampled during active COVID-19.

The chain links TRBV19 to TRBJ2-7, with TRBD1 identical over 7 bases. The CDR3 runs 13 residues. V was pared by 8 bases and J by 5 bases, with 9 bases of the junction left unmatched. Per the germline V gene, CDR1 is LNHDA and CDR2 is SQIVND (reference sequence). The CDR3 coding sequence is TGTGCCAGTGGGACAGCCAGGGCCAACGAGCAGTACTTC. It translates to CASGTARANEQYF.

CDR3 DNA sequence: TGCAGCGTTGAAGATTACAGGGACTCTGGAAACACCATATATTTT. Its translation is CSVEDYRDSGNTIYF. The chain carries TRBV29-1 and TRBJ1-3, with D possibly TRBD1 on 6 matching bases. From germline, CDR1 is SQVTM and CDR2 ANQGSEA. V lost 0 bases to trimming and J lost 0 bases, with 9 bases between them. CDR3 length: 15 residues.

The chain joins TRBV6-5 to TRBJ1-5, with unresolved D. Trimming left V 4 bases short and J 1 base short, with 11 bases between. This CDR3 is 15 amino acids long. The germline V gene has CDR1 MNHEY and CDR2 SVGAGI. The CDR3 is CASSFAPRSNQPQHF. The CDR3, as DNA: TGTGCCAGCAGTTTCGCCCCGCGGAGCAATCAGCCCCAGCATTTT.

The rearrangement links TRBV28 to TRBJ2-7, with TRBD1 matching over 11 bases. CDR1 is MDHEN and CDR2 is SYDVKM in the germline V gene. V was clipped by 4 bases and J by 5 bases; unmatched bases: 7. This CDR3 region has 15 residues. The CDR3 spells CASSSRDRGVNEQYF. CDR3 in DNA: TGTGCCAGCAGTTCACGGGACAGGGGGGTTAACGAGCAGTACTTC.

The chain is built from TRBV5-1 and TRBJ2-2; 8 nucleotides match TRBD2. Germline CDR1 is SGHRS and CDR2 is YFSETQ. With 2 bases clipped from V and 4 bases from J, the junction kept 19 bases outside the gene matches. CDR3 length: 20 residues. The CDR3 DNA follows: TGCGCCAGCAGCTTAAGGACTCCCCCGGGGGGACTAGATCGCACCGGGGAGCTGTTTTTT. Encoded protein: CASSLRTPPGGLDRTGELFF.

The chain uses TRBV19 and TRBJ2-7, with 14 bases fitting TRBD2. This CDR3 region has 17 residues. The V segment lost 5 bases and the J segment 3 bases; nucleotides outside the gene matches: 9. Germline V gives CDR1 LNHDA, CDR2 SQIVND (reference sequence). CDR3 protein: CASSSGTSGRTGYEQYF. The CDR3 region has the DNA TGTGCCAGTAGTTCAGGGACTAGCGGGAGAACGGGCTACGAGCAGTACTTC.

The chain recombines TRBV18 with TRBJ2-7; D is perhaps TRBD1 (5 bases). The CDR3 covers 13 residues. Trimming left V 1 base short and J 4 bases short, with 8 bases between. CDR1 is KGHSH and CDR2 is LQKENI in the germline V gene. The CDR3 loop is CASSPLKGYEQYF. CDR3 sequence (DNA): TGTGCCAGCTCACCACTTAAGGGGTACGAGCAGTACTTC.